These T cell receptor beta chains were read from a single sample in a study of blood T cell repertoires in COVID-19. Method: immunoSEQ multiplex PCR; TCRdb's copy keeps in-frame clones and lacks some. The repertoire includes 200,000 to 250,000 clones, about 80% of them detected once, and about 3% sits in the top ten. The sample taken for sequencing was peripheral blood. The source is a woman aged 25 to 45 who had recovered from COVID-19. CDR3s include the opening cysteine and the closing phenylalanine or tryptophan. Fields, in order: CDR3 length, clone size, D gene, V gene, J gene, CDR3 protein, CDR3 DNA. D genes are given only for firm matches. Some rows have no size entry. The others give once, few or many, or a class for an expanded clone.

CDR3 length: 15; clone size: -; D gene: -; V gene: TRBV5-1; J gene: TRBJ2-5; CDR3 protein: CASSLTGGVQETQYF; CDR3 DNA: TGCGCCAGCAGCTTGACAGGGGGGGTCCAAGAGACCCAGTACTTC
CDR3 length: 15; clone size: -; D gene: -; V gene: TRBV6-5; J gene: TRBJ2-3; CDR3 protein: CASSSRGSGTDTQYF; CDR3 DNA: TGTGCCAGCAGTTCCCGAGGGAGCGGGACAGATACGCAGTATTTT
CDR3 length: 13; clone size: -; D gene: -; V gene: TRBV30; J gene: TRBJ1-1; CDR3 protein: CAWSVHQATEAFF; CDR3 DNA: TGTGCCTGGAGTGTACATCAGGCCACTGAAGCTTTCTTT
CDR3 length: 15; clone size: -; D gene: TRBD1; V gene: TRBV9; J gene: TRBJ1-6; CDR3 protein: CASSPRQGYNSPLHF; CDR3 DNA: TGTGCCAGCAGCCCCCGACAGGGCTATAATTCACCCCTCCACTTT
CDR3 length: 14; clone size: -; D gene: TRBD1; V gene: TRBV11-2; J gene: TRBJ1-5; CDR3 protein: CASSKGQGNQPQHF; CDR3 DNA: TGTGCCAGCAGCAAAGGACAGGGGAATCAGCCCCAGCATTTT
CDR3 length: 14; clone size: -; D gene: -; V gene: TRBV27; J gene: TRBJ1-1; CDR3 protein: CASSPGHTNTEAFF; CDR3 DNA: TGTGCCAGCAGTCCCGGACACACGAACACTGAAGCTTTCTTT
CDR3 length: 14; clone size: -; D gene: TRBD2; V gene: TRBV7-3; J gene: TRBJ2-1; CDR3 protein: CASAMGRELGEQFF; CDR3 DNA: TGTGCCAGCGCAATGGGGCGGGAGCTTGGCGAGCAGTTCTTC
CDR3 length: 14; clone size: -; D gene: TRBD1; V gene: TRBV5-1; J gene: TRBJ1-1; CDR3 protein: CASTRQGETTEAFF; CDR3 DNA: TGCGCCAGCACAAGACAGGGGGAAACGACTGAAGCTTTCTTT
CDR3 length: 14; clone size: -; D gene: -; V gene: TRBV27; J gene: TRBJ1-3; CDR3 protein: CASNQGGSGNTIYF; CDR3 DNA: TGTGCCAGCAATCAGGGAGGCTCTGGAAACACCATATATTTT
CDR3 length: 14; clone size: few; D gene: TRBD1; V gene: TRBV10-3; J gene: TRBJ1-5; CDR3 protein: CAISGTGENQPQHF; CDR3 DNA: TGTGCCATCAGTGGGACAGGGGAAAATCAGCCCCAGCATTTT
CDR3 length: 14; clone size: -; D gene: -; V gene: TRBV6-1; J gene: TRBJ2-7; CDR3 protein: CASSERFGSYEQYF; CDR3 DNA: TGTGCCAGCAGTGAGCGGTTCGGTTCCTACGAGCAGTACTTC
CDR3 length: 16; clone size: -; D gene: -; V gene: TRBV15; J gene: TRBJ2-7; CDR3 protein: CATSSHITGLRYEQYF; CDR3 DNA: TGTGCCACCAGCAGCCACATAACAGGACTACGTTACGAGCAGTACTTC
CDR3 length: 15; clone size: once; D gene: -; V gene: TRBV27; J gene: TRBJ1-4; CDR3 protein: CASGFFGQDNEKLFF; CDR3 DNA: TGTGCCAGCGGATTTTTTGGACAAGATAATGAAAAACTGTTTTTT
CDR3 length: 16; clone size: -; D gene: -; V gene: TRBV5-6; J gene: TRBJ2-1; CDR3 protein: CASSSPGGGGNNEQFF; CDR3 DNA: TGTGCCAGCAGCTCCCCTGGGGGAGGCGGCAACAATGAGCAGTTCTTC
CDR3 length: 12; clone size: -; D gene: TRBD1; V gene: TRBV30; J gene: TRBJ1-1; CDR3 protein: CAWSKGASEAFF; CDR3 DNA: TGTGCCTGGAGTAAGGGGGCGTCTGAAGCTTTCTTT
CDR3 length: 15; clone size: -; D gene: TRBD2; V gene: TRBV7-3; J gene: TRBJ2-1; CDR3 protein: CASSLGGLGYNEQFF; CDR3 DNA: TGTGCCAGCAGCCTGGGGGGACTAGGGTACAATGAGCAGTTCTTC
CDR3 length: 13; clone size: -; D gene: -; V gene: TRBV5-1; J gene: TRBJ1-5; CDR3 protein: CASSLGGDQPQHF; CDR3 DNA: TGCGCCAGCAGCCTTGGCGGTGATCAGCCCCAGCATTTT
CDR3 length: 12; clone size: -; D gene: -; V gene: TRBV2; J gene: TRBJ2-7; CDR3 protein: CASSGNGEEQYF; CDR3 DNA: TGTGCCAGCAGCGGGAATGGAGAGGAGCAGTACTTC
CDR3 length: 15; clone size: -; D gene: TRBD1; V gene: TRBV7-9; J gene: TRBJ2-1; CDR3 protein: CASSPGQGSYNEQFF; CDR3 DNA: TGTGCCAGCAGTCCGGGACAGGGGTCCTACAATGAGCAGTTCTTC
CDR3 length: 13; clone size: few; D gene: -; V gene: TRBV7-2; J gene: TRBJ2-7; CDR3 protein: CASSLRPRGEQYF; CDR3 DNA: TGTGCCAGCAGCTTAAGACCTAGAGGGGAGCAGTACTTC
CDR3 length: 15; clone size: -; D gene: TRBD2; V gene: TRBV6-5; J gene: TRBJ2-1; CDR3 protein: CASSQEASGFDEQFF; CDR3 DNA: TGTGCCAGCTCACAGGAGGCTAGCGGCTTCGATGAGCAGTTCTTC
CDR3 length: 18; clone size: -; D gene: -; V gene: TRBV7-2; J gene: TRBJ2-1; CDR3 protein: CASSSPASQDRGYNEQFF; CDR3 DNA: TGTGCCAGCAGCTCCCCCGCCTCACAGGACCGAGGTTACAATGAGCAGTTCTTC
CDR3 length: 16; clone size: -; D gene: TRBD2; V gene: TRBV20-1; J gene: TRBJ2-3; CDR3 protein: CSASGPSGMRTDTQYF; CDR3 DNA: TGCAGTGCTAGTGGGCCTAGCGGGATGAGGACAGATACGCAGTATTTT
CDR3 length: 16; clone size: -; D gene: TRBD1; V gene: TRBV5-1; J gene: TRBJ2-2; CDR3 protein: CASSLRVDRGTGELFF; CDR3 DNA: TGCGCCAGCAGCTTGAGGGTCGACAGGGGCACCGGGGAGCTGTTTTTT
CDR3 length: 15; clone size: -; D gene: -; V gene: TRBV19; J gene: TRBJ1-2; CDR3 protein: CASSIVPGGPYGYTF; CDR3 DNA: TGTGCCAGTAGTATAGTGCCGGGGGGACCCTATGGCTACACCTTC
CDR3 length: 13; clone size: -; D gene: TRBD1; V gene: TRBV10-3; J gene: TRBJ1-2; CDR3 protein: CASGDREGYGYTF; CDR3 DNA: TGTGCCAGCGGGGACAGGGAGGGCTATGGCTACACCTTC
CDR3 length: 14; clone size: -; D gene: TRBD2; V gene: TRBV10-2; J gene: TRBJ2-1; CDR3 protein: CATLGLAGLNEQFF; CDR3 DNA: TGCGCCACCTTGGGACTAGCGGGACTCAATGAGCAGTTCTTC
CDR3 length: 10; clone size: -; D gene: -; V gene: TRBV30; J gene: TRBJ1-1; CDR3 protein: CAWSSGEAFF; CDR3 DNA: TGTGCCTGGAGTTCAGGTGAAGCTTTCTTT
CDR3 length: 14; clone size: -; D gene: TRBD2; V gene: TRBV5-1; J gene: TRBJ2-1; CDR3 protein: CASSLETSKNEQFF; CDR3 DNA: TGCGCCAGCAGCTTAGAGACTAGCAAAAATGAGCAGTTCTTC
CDR3 length: 13; clone size: -; D gene: -; V gene: TRBV6-5; J gene: TRBJ2-7; CDR3 protein: CASSWAAFYEQYF; CDR3 DNA: TGTGCCAGCAGCTGGGCAGCATTCTACGAGCAGTACTTC
CDR3 length: 16; clone size: -; D gene: TRBD2; V gene: TRBV28; J gene: TRBJ2-1; CDR3 protein: CASSLLGTSGDNEQFF; CDR3 DNA: TGTGCCAGCAGTTTACTTGGGACTAGCGGGGACAATGAGCAGTTCTTC
CDR3 length: 15; clone size: -; D gene: TRBD2; V gene: TRBV28; J gene: TRBJ2-7; CDR3 protein: CASSLTSGAFYEQYF; CDR3 DNA: TGTGCCAGCAGTTTAACTAGCGGGGCGTTCTACGAGCAGTACTTC
CDR3 length: 12; clone size: -; D gene: -; V gene: TRBV19; J gene: TRBJ2-7; CDR3 protein: CASSGERNEQYF; CDR3 DNA: TGTGCCAGTAGTGGAGAACGAAACGAGCAGTACTTC
CDR3 length: 12; clone size: -; D gene: -; V gene: TRBV12-3/TRBV12-4; J gene: TRBJ1-2; CDR3 protein: CASSLVGGGYTF; CDR3 DNA: TGTGCCAGCAGTTTAGTCGGGGGTGGCTACACCTTC
CDR3 length: 15; clone size: -; D gene: TRBD2; V gene: TRBV7-9; J gene: TRBJ2-5; CDR3 protein: CASSPTSGPQETQYF; CDR3 DNA: TGTGCCAGCAGCCCGACTAGCGGTCCACAAGAGACCCAGTACTTC
CDR3 length: 12; clone size: -; D gene: -; V gene: TRBV12-5; J gene: TRBJ2-1; CDR3 protein: CASGTREGEQFF; CDR3 DNA: TGTGCTAGTGGTACCCGAGAGGGTGAGCAGTTCTTC